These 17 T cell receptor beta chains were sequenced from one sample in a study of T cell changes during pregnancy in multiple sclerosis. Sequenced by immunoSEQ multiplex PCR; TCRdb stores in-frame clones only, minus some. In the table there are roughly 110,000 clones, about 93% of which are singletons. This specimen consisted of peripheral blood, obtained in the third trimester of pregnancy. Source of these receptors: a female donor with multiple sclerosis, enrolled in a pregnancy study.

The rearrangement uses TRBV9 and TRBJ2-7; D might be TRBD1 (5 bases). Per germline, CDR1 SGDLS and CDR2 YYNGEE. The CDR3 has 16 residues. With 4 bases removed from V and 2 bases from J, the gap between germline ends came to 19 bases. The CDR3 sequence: CASSQGVGAKTYEQYF. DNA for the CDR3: TGTGCCAGCAGCCAAGGGGTAGGGGCCAAGACCTACGAGCAGTACTTC.

CDR3 loop: CASSVVPGGEYNEQFF. The CDR3 bases are TGTGCCAGCAGCGTAGTTCCGGGAGGGGAATACAATGAGCAGTTCTTC. This rearrangement joins TRBV9 to TRBJ2-1; 8 bases match TRBD2. This CDR3 contains 16 residues. V shed 0 bases, J shed 4 bases, and the junction held 6 bases outside the gene matches. CDR1 is SGDLS, CDR2 YYNGEE, per germline.

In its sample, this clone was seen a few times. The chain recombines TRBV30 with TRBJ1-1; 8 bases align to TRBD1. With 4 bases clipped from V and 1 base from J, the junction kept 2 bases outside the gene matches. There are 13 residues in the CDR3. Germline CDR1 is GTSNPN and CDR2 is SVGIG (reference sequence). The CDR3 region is CAWIGTGNTEAFF. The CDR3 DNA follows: TGTGCCTGGATTGGGACAGGGAACACTGAAGCTTTCTTT.

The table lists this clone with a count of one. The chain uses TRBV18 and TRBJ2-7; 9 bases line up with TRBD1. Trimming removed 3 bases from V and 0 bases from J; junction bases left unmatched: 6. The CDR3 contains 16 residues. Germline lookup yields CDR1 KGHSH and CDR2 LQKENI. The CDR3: CASSPGTGPSSYEQYF. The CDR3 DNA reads TGTGCCAGCTCACCCGGGACAGGGCCGAGCTCCTACGAGCAGTACTTC. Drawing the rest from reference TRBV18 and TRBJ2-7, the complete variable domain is NAGVMQNPRHLVRRRGQEARLRCSPMKGHSHVYWYRQLPEEGLKFMVYLQKENIIDESGMPKERFSAEFPKEGPSILRIQQVVRGDSAAYFCASSPGTGPSSYEQYFGPGTRLTVT.

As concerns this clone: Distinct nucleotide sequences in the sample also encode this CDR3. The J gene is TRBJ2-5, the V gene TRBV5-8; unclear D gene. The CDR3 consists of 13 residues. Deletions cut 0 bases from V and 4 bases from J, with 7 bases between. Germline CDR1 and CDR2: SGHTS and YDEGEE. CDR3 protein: CASSLAGGETQYF. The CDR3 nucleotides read TGTGCCAGCAGCTTGGCAGGTGGAGAGACCCAGTACTTC. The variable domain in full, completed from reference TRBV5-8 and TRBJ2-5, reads EAGVTQSPTHLIKTRGQQATLRCSPISGHTSVYWYQQALGLGLQFLLWYDEGEERNRGNFPPRFSGRQFPNYSSELNVNALELEDSALYLCASSLAGGETQYFGPGTRLLVL.

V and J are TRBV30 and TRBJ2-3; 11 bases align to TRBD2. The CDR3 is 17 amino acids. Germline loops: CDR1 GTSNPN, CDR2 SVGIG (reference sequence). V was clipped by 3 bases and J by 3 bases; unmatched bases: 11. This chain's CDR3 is CAWSQTRASGRTDTQYF. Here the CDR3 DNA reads TGTGCCTGGAGCCAAACCCGGGCTAGCGGGAGGACAGATACGCAGTATTTT.

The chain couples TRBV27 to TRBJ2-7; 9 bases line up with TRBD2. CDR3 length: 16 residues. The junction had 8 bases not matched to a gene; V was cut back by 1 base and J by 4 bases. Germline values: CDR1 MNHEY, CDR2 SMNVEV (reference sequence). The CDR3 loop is CASSLLRAGGPYEQYF. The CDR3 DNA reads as TGTGCCAGCAGTTTATTAAGGGCGGGGGGGCCGTACGAGCAGTACTTC.

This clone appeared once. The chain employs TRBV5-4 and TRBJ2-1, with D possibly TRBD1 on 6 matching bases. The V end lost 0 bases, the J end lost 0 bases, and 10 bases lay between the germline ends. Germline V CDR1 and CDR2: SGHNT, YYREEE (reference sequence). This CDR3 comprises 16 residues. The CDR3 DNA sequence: TGTGCCAGCAGCTTGGGGGGGCCTAGCTCCTACAATGAGCAGTTCTTC. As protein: CASSLGGPSSYNEQFF.

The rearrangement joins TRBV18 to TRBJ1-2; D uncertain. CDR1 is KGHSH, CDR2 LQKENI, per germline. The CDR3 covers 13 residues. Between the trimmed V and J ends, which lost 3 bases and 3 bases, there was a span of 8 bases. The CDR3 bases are TGTGCCAGCTCACCTGGAGGTGACTATGGCTACACCTTC. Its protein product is CASSPGGDYGYTF.

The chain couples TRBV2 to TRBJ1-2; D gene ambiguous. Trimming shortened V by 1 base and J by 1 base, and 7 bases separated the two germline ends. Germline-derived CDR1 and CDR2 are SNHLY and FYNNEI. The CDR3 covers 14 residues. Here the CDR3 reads CASSEVEFNYGYTF. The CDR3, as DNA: TGTGCCAGCAGTGAAGTCGAGTTTAACTATGGCTACACCTTC.

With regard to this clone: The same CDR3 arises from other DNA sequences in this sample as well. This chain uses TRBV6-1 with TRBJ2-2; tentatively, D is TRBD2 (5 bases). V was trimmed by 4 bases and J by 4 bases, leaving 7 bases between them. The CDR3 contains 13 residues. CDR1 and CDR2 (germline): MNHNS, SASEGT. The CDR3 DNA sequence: TGTGCCAGCAGTGTGCGGGTCACCGGGGAGCTGTTTTTT. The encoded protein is CASSVRVTGELFF.

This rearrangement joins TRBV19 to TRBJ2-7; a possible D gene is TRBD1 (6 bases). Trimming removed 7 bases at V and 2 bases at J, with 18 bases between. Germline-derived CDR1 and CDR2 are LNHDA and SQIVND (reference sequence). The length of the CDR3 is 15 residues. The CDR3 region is CASTPGDFGTYEQYF. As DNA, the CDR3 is TGTGCCAGTACTCCAGGGGATTTTGGGACCTACGAGCAGTACTTC.

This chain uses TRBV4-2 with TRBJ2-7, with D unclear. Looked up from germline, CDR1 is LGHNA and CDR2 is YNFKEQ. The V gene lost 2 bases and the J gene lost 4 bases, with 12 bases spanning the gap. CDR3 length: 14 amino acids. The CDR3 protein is CASSQMNEVYEQYF. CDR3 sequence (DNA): TGTGCCAGCAGCCAAATGAACGAGGTATACGAGCAGTACTTC.

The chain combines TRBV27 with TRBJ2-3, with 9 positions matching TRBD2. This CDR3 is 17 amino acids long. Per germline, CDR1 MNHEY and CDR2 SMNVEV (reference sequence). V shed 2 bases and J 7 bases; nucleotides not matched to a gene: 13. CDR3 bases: TGTGCCAGCAGTTTAGGGCTAGCGGGGCCGTTCAGGAATACGCAGTATTTT. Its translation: CASSLGLAGPFRNTQYF.

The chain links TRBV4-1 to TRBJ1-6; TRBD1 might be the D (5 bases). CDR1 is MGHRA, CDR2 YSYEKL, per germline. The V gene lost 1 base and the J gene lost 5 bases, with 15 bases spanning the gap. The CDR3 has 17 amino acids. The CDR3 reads CASSQVWGRTNNSPLHF. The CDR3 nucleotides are TGCGCCAGCAGCCAAGTGTGGGGCAGGACAAATAATTCACCCCTCCACTTT.

The CDR3 loop reads CASSLFGATNEKLFF. The CDR3 DNA is TGTGCCAGCAGTTTATTTGGAGCAACTAATGAAAAACTGTTTTTT. V gene TRBV28 combines with J gene TRBJ1-4, with D hard to call. Germline-derived CDR1 and CDR2 are MDHEN and SYDVKM. The CDR3 length is 15 residues. V was shortened by 1 base and J by 0 bases, with 6 bases between the two germline ends.

CDR3 in amino acids: CASSPGQYQETQYF. As DNA, the CDR3 is TGTGCCAGCAGCCCGGGACAGTACCAAGAGACCCAGTACTTC. The chain combines TRBV27 with TRBJ2-5; 7 bases are a match to TRBD1. The CDR3 totals 14 residues. Trimming cost V 6 bases and J 0 bases; bases outside gene matches: 4. Per the germline V gene, CDR1 is MNHEY and CDR2 is SMNVEV (reference sequence).